This T cell receptor (beta chain) was captured by sequencing in a study of T-cell memory formation after mild COVID-19. Study-wide points: Clones that contracted from day 15 to 85 were balanced CD4/CD8, while later expanders leaned CD4+. Unconfirmed was the SARS-CoV-2 specificity of second-wave clones that peaked on day 37.

TCRdb redid the calling of the 5' RACE reads with MiXCR, one entry per CDR3 protein. The sample comprises approximately 400,000 distinct CDR3 sequences, roughly a quarter of which are singletons, and around 8.1% rests with the top ten. Turning to this clonotype: The antigen is not known.

Germline loops: CDR1 DFQATT, CDR2 SNEGSKA (reference sequence). V lost 8 bases, J lost 1 base, and 8 bases stayed unmatched. The CDR3 has 14 amino acids. The rearrangement joins TRBV20-1 to TRBJ1-5; 7 bases are a match to TRBD1. This receptor was obtained from an adult woman who had mild COVID-19 (a few samples of this study predate the infection). Cell type and time point are not known. The material sequenced was PBMCs or a T cell subset sorted from them (not recorded which). CDR3 loop: CSPKTGISNQPQHF. In nucleotides, the CDR3 is TGCAGTCCTAAGACAGGGATAAGCAATCAGCCCCAGCATTTT.